The next 12 T cell receptor beta chains were all read from a single sample in a study of shared clonotypes between healthy human individuals (dated by TCRdb to about 2020). The library was obtained by the immunoSEQ multiplex PCR assay. Held by TCRdb, this immuneACCESS table contains in-frame sequences only and omits some clones. Under half of the omission traces to an unresolved V gene where checked; the cause of the rest is unknown. This sample lists 2 million to 3 million clones; 90% to 95% were detected once. The ten top clones hold 0.36% of the sample. The specimen was naive CD4+ T cells from PBMCs. The cell subset or site tag for this specimen amounts to: CD45RA+ positively selected. These receptor sequences come from a man younger than 35 in good health. Some clones in this sample may be carry-over from other donors' samples.

This clone was detected once. The V call is TRBV12-1, the J call TRBJ2-3; TRBD2, the D gene given by the table, was not confirmed from the DNA. TRBV12-1 is a listed pseudogene. The CDR3 totals 15 residues. The CDR3 DNA reads TGTGCCAGCAGCTCGCTGGCTAGCGGGAGACATACGCAGTATTTT. As protein: CASSSLASGRHTQYF.

CDR3: CAIRGGGSANTGELFF. The CDR3 DNA follows: TGTGCCATCAGGGGGGGAGGGTCGGCCAACACCGGGGAGCTGTTTTTT. The V gene is TRBV10-3, the J gene TRBJ2-2; TRBD2 matches at 7 bases. The CDR3 extends over 16 amino acids. The V and J ends lost 6 bases and 2 bases, in that order; junction bases with no gene match: 9. Germline values: CDR1 ENHRY, CDR2 SYGVKD.

J is TRBJ1-3 and V is TRBV25-1, with D perhaps matching TRBD1 (6 bases). This CDR3 spans 18 amino acids. Germline CDR1 MGHDK, CDR2 SYGVNS. Trimming cost V 0 bases and J 0 bases, with 15 bases left between them. The CDR3 sequence is CASSEYMGDTSSGNTIYF. In DNA, the CDR3 is TGTGCCAGCAGTGAATATATGGGGGACACGAGCTCTGGAAACACCATATATTTT.

The V gene is TRBV28, the J gene TRBJ1-4, with a weak D call TRBD1 (5 bases). Trimming removed 2 bases from V and 3 bases from J, with 13 bases in between. The CDR3 sequence is 16 residues long. Germline loops: CDR1 MDHEN, CDR2 SYDVKM. The CDR3 region has the DNA TGTGCCAGCAGTTTAATGGGGGGAGCCCCTAATGAAAAACTGTTTTTT. The encoded protein is CASSLMGGAPNEKLFF.

The chain links TRBV6-6 to TRBJ2-5, with TRBD2 matching 8 bases. V shed 1 base and J 2 bases; nucleotides not matched to a gene: 6. CDR1 and CDR2 (germline): MNHNY, SVGAGI (reference sequence). The CDR3 totals 16 residues. CDR3: CASSYFGPSGQETQYF. CDR3 in DNA: TGTGCCAGCAGTTACTTTGGGCCTAGCGGGCAAGAGACCCAGTACTTC.

The rearrangement uses TRBV30 and TRBJ2-7, with a tentative D call TRBD2 (6 bases). V lost 0 bases to trimming and J lost 3 bases, with 15 bases between them. The CDR3 sequence is 15 residues long. Germline values: CDR1 GTSNPN, CDR2 SVGIG (reference sequence). CDR3 in amino acids: CAWSVGRGVDYEQYF. The DNA for the CDR3 is TGTGCCTGGAGTGTAGGGCGGGGCGTCGACTACGAGCAGTACTTC.

This clone occurred a few times. This chain joins TRBV10-2 and TRBJ1-2, with TRBD1 identical over 7 bases. The CDR3 totals 12 residues. J lost 8 bases, V lost 2 bases, and 2 bases had no gene match. The germline gives CDR1 WSHSY, CDR2 SAAADI. CDR3 protein: CASSEQGDGYTF. CDR3 nucleotide sequence: TGCGCCAGCAGTGAGCAGGGGGACGGCTACACCTTC.

This sequence joins TRBV12-1 and TRBJ2-5; TRBD1, the D gene given by the table, was not confirmed from the DNA. TRBV12-1 is shown as a pseudogene. CDR3 length: 14 residues. The CDR3 DNA is TGTGCCAGCAGCTCGGGGACACGCCAAGAGACCCAGTACTTC. It specifies CASSSGTRQETQYF.

The chain couples TRBV7-2 to TRBJ2-5; a possible D gene is TRBD2 (6 bases). CDR1 and CDR2 (germline): SGHTA, FQGNSA. The V end was cut by 3 bases, the J end by 5 bases, with 13 bases between. This CDR3 contains 14 residues. The CDR3 here is CASSFLAGSETQYF. Written as DNA, the CDR3 is TGTGCCAGCAGCTTTCTAGCCGGGAGTGAGACCCAGTACTTC. Combining the CDR3 with reference TRBV7-2 and TRBJ2-5 gives the whole variable domain GAGVSQSPSNKVTEKGKDVELRCDPISGHTALYWYRQSLGQGLEFLIYFQGNSAPDKSGLPSDRFSAERTGGSVSTLTIQRTQQEDSAVYLCASSFLAGSETQYFGPGTRLLVL.

This clone was recorded once. The chain uses TRBV6-5 and TRBJ1-1, with 10 bases aligning to TRBD1. CDR1 MNHEY and CDR2 SVGAGI come from the germline V gene. V lost 4 bases to trimming and J lost 1 base; unmatched junction nucleotides: 3. This CDR3 has 15 residues. CDR3 loop: CASSSTGGANTEAFF. The DNA for the CDR3 is TGTGCCAGCAGTTCGACAGGGGGCGCGAACACTGAAGCTTTCTTT.

The gene calls are TRBV28 and TRBJ2-1, with D hard to call. This CDR3 spans 14 amino acids. Germline assignment: CDR1 MDHEN and CDR2 SYDVKM. The V end lost 7 bases, the J end lost 4 bases, and 14 bases lay between the germline ends. The CDR3 nucleotides read TGTGCCAGCACCAATCGGGTGCCGTACAATGAGCAGTTCTTC. It is translated as CASTNRVPYNEQFF.

The chain joins TRBV29-1 to TRBJ2-3; D may be TRBD2 (5 bases). Germline assignment: CDR1 SQVTM and CDR2 ANQGSEA. Trimming took off 4 bases at V and 2 bases at J, with 22 bases between the two ends. The CDR3 loop spans 17 amino acids. The CDR3 here is CSVGPKDYPKFTDTQYF. The CDR3 region has the DNA TGCAGCGTTGGCCCTAAAGACTACCCAAAATTCACAGATACGCAGTATTTT.